The 26 T cell receptor beta chains below were found in one sample sequenced in a study of blood T cell repertoires in COVID-19. Profiled with immunoSEQ multiplex PCR; TCRdb holds only in-frame clones, not every one. This table holds about 190,000 clones, approximately 81% found once. The sample comprised peripheral blood. These receptors were taken from a human donor in a cohort sampled during active COVID-19.

The chain is built from TRBV24-1 and TRBJ2-1; D not resolved. The V end was cut by 2 bases, the J end by 0 bases, with 10 bases between. CDR1 is KGHDR, CDR2 SFDVKD, per germline. This CDR3 is built from 16 residues. The CDR3 region is CATSDWAMSSYNEQFF. CDR3 coding DNA: TGTGCCACCAGTGATTGGGCCATGAGCTCCTACAATGAGCAGTTCTTC.

This rearrangement joins TRBV6-5 to TRBJ1-2, with D unresolved. Germline CDR1 reads MNHEY; CDR2 reads SVGAGI. The CDR3 loop spans 10 amino acids. V was cut by 11 bases and J by 7 bases, with 11 bases left in between. The DNA for the CDR3 is TGTGCCCTCCAGCGGGTTGGCTACACCTTC. Its translation is CALQRVGYTF.

This chain uses TRBV5-6 with TRBJ2-5; TRBD1 matches 8 bases. Germline V gene sequence: CDR1 SGHDT, CDR2 YYEEEE. The ends lost 4 bases at V and 5 bases at J; junction bases unmatched: 16. The CDR3 consists of 17 residues. The CDR3: CASSTHLGQGEGETQYF. The CDR3 nucleotides are TGTGCCAGCAGCACCCACCTAGGACAGGGAGAGGGGGAGACCCAGTACTTC. The full variable domain, in which reference TRBV5-6 and TRBJ2-5 provide the parts outside the CDR3, is DAGVTQSPTHLIKTRGQQVTLRCSPKSGHDTVSWYQQALGQGPQFIFQYYEEEERQRGNFPDRFSGHQFPNYSSELNVNALLLGDSALYLCASSTHLGQGEGETQYFGPGTRLLVL.

J is TRBJ1-1 and V is TRBV7-6; D is ambiguous. The CDR3 loop spans 15 amino acids. The germline V and J ends were trimmed by 1 base and 6 bases, with 15 bases remaining between them. Per germline, CDR1 SGHVS and CDR2 FNYEAQ. CDR3 DNA: TGTGCCAGCAGCTTAGATCCAGGAGGGTACCCTGAAGCTTTCTTT. The encoded protein is CASSLDPGGYPEAFF.

The chain combines TRBV6-4 with TRBJ1-1; TRBD1 matches 9 bases. The CDR3 is 15 amino acids. V lost 6 bases to trimming and J lost 5 bases; unmatched junction nucleotides: 10. Per the germline V gene, CDR1 is MRHNA and CDR2 is SNTAGT. CDR3 protein: CASRMSDRGDTEAFF. CDR3 coding DNA: TGTGCCAGCAGAATGTCGGACAGGGGAGATACTGAAGCTTTCTTT.

The genes are TRBV5-1 and TRBJ2-3; TRBD1 aligns across 9 bases. The trim removed 0 bases at V and 6 bases at J, leaving 5 bases unmatched. Germline V gene sequence: CDR1 SGHRS, CDR2 YFSETQ. The CDR3 consists of 15 residues. The DNA of the CDR3 is TGCGCCAGCAGCTTGGGGGGACAGGGTCGGGATACGCAGTATTTT. This codes for CASSLGGQGRDTQYF.

This chain links TRBV5-1 with TRBJ2-5, with D unclear. CDR1 SGHRS and CDR2 YFSETQ come from the germline V gene. The CDR3 has 13 amino acids. V was shortened by 1 base and J by 3 bases, with 7 bases between the two germline ends. The CDR3 DNA is TGCGCCAGCAGCTTGTTTAGAAAAGAGACCCAGTACTTC. Its protein product is CASSLFRKETQYF.

J is TRBJ2-5 and V is TRBV12-3 or TRBV12-4; perhaps TRBD2 as D (5 bases). Between the trimmed V and J ends, which lost 2 bases and 3 bases, there was a span of 7 bases. The CDR3 is 13 amino acids. CDR3 in amino acids: CASSLSGKETQYF. CDR3 DNA sequence: TGTGCCAGCAGTTTATCGGGAAAAGAGACCCAGTACTTC.

This chain uses TRBV7-9 with TRBJ2-7; unclear D gene. Germline loops: CDR1 SEHNR, CDR2 FQNEAQ (reference sequence). The V end lost 5 bases, the J end lost 3 bases, and 11 bases lay between the germline ends. This CDR3 has 13 amino acids. In DNA, the CDR3 is TGTGCCAGCAGCCCCTTTGCAGGCTACGAGCAGTACTTC. It specifies CASSPFAGYEQYF.

The CDR3 DNA reads TGTGCCAGCAGCTCCCCGGGACTAGGGTCCAATGAGCAGTTCTTC. Its translation: CASSSPGLGSNEQFF. The V gene is TRBV11-3, the J gene TRBJ2-1, with 8 nucleotides matching TRBD2. Germline lookup yields CDR1 SGHNT and CDR2 YENEEA. The CDR3 has 15 residues. Germline trimming cut 4 bases from V and 6 bases from J; bases unmatched to any gene: 8. Together with reference TRBV11-3 and TRBJ2-1, the CDR3 gives the full variable domain: EAGVVQSPRYKIIEKKQPVAFWCNPISGHNTLYWYLQNLGQGPELLIRYENEEAVDDSQLPKDRFSAERLKGVDSTLKIQPAELGDSAVYLCASSSPGLGSNEQFFGPGTRLTVL.

This clone was seen repeatedly, ten times or more. The chain joins TRBV9 to TRBJ2-5; D may be TRBD1 (5 bases). This CDR3 region has 13 residues. Germline-derived CDR1 and CDR2 are SGDLS and YYNGEE. V was shortened by 0 bases and J by 6 bases, with 9 bases between the two germline ends. For the CDR3, the DNA is TGTGCCAGCAGCGTAGAGGGGCCGCAGACCCAGTACTTC. Translating gives CASSVEGPQTQYF.

The chain has TRBV5-1 and TRBJ1-1, with 8 bases aligning to TRBD1. The trim removed 4 bases at V and 10 bases at J, leaving 15 bases unmatched. CDR3 length: 15 residues. Germline V CDR1 and CDR2: SGHRS, YFSETQ. CDR3 in DNA: TGCGCCAGCAGCGGCGACAGGGGCGCCGTGTATTCAGCTTTCTTT. Its protein product is CASSGDRGAVYSAFF.

The rearrangement uses TRBV14 and TRBJ2-6, with D maybe TRBD1 (5 bases). There are 18 residues in the CDR3. V dropped 4 bases and J dropped 0 bases, with 16 bases sitting between them. Germline V gene data show CDR1 as SGHDN and CDR2 as FVKESK. The CDR3 loop is CASSPMTATRSGANVLTF. CDR3 bases: TGTGCCAGCAGCCCGATGACAGCGACTCGCTCTGGGGCCAACGTCCTGACTTTC.

The chain couples TRBV29-1 to TRBJ1-1; 8 positions agree with TRBD1. After removal of 3 bases from V and 10 bases from J, the junction contained 4 bases not matched to a gene. Germline V gives CDR1 SQVTM, CDR2 ANQGSEA. There are 11 residues in the CDR3. The CDR3 loop is CSVDSRGRAFF. CDR3 sequence (DNA): TGCAGCGTTGATTCCAGGGGGCGAGCTTTCTTT.

The chain recombines TRBV15 with TRBJ2-1; TRBD2 aligns across 7 bases. Trimming took 5 bases from V and 6 from J; bases not matched to a gene: 10. The germline V gene encodes CDR1 LNHNV and CDR2 YYDKDF (reference sequence). The length of the CDR3 is 15 residues. The CDR3 coding sequence is TGTGCCACCAGCCTTGACGCGGGAGTTGCCAATGAGCAGTTCTTC. As protein: CATSLDAGVANEQFF.

The chain joins TRBV9 to TRBJ1-1; D is unresolved. Germline loops: CDR1 SGDLS, CDR2 YYNGEE. The V end lost 4 bases, the J end lost 4 bases, and 8 bases lay between the germline ends. This CDR3 region has 12 residues. For the CDR3, the DNA is TGTGCCAGCAGCCCAGGTCCCACTGAAGCTTTCTTT. Translated, it gives CASSPGPTEAFF.

V and J are TRBV25-1 and TRBJ1-6, with 7 bases aligning to TRBD1. CDR1 is MGHDK and CDR2 is SYGVNS in the germline V gene. The CDR3 consists of 15 residues. After removal of 0 bases from V and 9 bases from J, the junction contained 5 bases not matched to a gene. The CDR3 region has the DNA TGTGCCAGCAGTGAATACAAGGGGGCTGGTTCACCCCTCCACTTT. Amino acids: CASSEYKGAGSPLHF.

The chain has TRBV30 and TRBJ2-1; 10 bases fit TRBD2. Germline CDR1 GTSNPN, CDR2 SVGIG (reference sequence). The CDR3 sequence is 12 residues long. V was clipped by 4 bases and J by 8 bases; unmatched bases: 2. Written as DNA, the CDR3 is TGTGCCTGGACTAGCGGGAGTCATGAGCAGTTCTTC. Translation gives CAWTSGSHEQFF.

J is TRBJ2-1 and V is TRBV7-9; 14 bases match TRBD2. J lost 5 bases, V lost 3 bases, and 9 bases had no gene match. Per germline, CDR1 SEHNR and CDR2 FQNEAQ (reference sequence). This CDR3 spans 18 amino acids. The chain's CDR3 is CASSLGLAGARRDNEQFF. For the CDR3, the DNA is TGTGCCAGCAGCTTGGGACTAGCGGGGGCGCGGAGGGACAATGAGCAGTTCTTC. The complete variable domain, with remaining parts taken from reference TRBV7-9 and TRBJ2-1, reads DTGVSQNPRHKITKRGQNVTFRCDPISEHNRLYWYRQTLGQGPEFLTYFQNEAQLEKSRLLSDRFSAERPKGSFSTLEIQRTEQGDSAMYLCASSLGLAGARRDNEQFFGPGTRLTVL.

The rearrangement joins TRBV19 to TRBJ2-1; D possibly corresponds to TRBD2 (6 bases). The CDR3 is made up of 15 amino acids. V was cut by 10 bases and J by 4 bases, with 20 bases left in between. CDR1 LNHDA and CDR2 SQIVND come from the germline V gene (reference sequence). The CDR3 reads CATTVADKTYNEQFF. CDR3 nucleotide sequence: TGTGCCACCACGGTAGCGGACAAGACTTACAATGAGCAGTTCTTC.

The V gene is TRBV6-6, the J gene TRBJ2-7; 9 nucleotides line up with TRBD1. This CDR3 comprises 15 residues. The junction had 9 bases not matched to a gene; V was cut back by 5 bases and J by 4 bases. Germline loops: CDR1 MNHNY, CDR2 SVGAGI (reference sequence). As DNA, the CDR3 is TGTGCCAGCAGTGGAGGGACAGGGAGCGTTTACGAGCAGTACTTC. It codes for CASSGGTGSVYEQYF.

This clone has only one observation. The chain is built from TRBV4-1 and TRBJ1-1; TRBD1 is a possible D gene (5 bases). The V end was cut by 4 bases, the J end by 0 bases, with 6 bases between. This CDR3 is built from 13 residues. Per the germline V gene, CDR1 is MGHRA and CDR2 is YSYEKL. The CDR3 sequence is CASSRTLNTEAFF. The CDR3 DNA sequence: TGCGCCAGCAGCCGGACACTGAACACTGAAGCTTTCTTT.

The CDR3 region has the DNA TGCGCCAGCAGCCCCCCGGGTTCTAACTATGGCTACACCTTC. Amino acids: CASSPPGSNYGYTF. The rearrangement uses TRBV5-1 and TRBJ1-2; D remains unclear. This CDR3 has 14 residues. Germline V lookup: CDR1 SGHRS, CDR2 YFSETQ. V was pared by 4 bases and J by 0 bases, with 10 bases between.

The rearrangement links TRBV5-1 to TRBJ1-2; D possibly corresponds to TRBD1 (5 bases). Trimming pared 1 base from V and 4 bases from J, leaving 8 bases between. CDR1 is SGHRS, CDR2 YFSETQ, per germline. CDR3 length: 13 residues. This chain's CDR3 is CASSLNQGYGYTF. For the CDR3, the DNA is TGCGCCAGCAGCTTGAACCAGGGCTATGGCTACACCTTC.

The chain carries TRBV2 and TRBJ2-3; the D gene is possibly TRBD2 (6 bases). CDR3 length: 12 residues. Trimming stripped 6 bases from V and 4 bases from J, with 8 bases between. The germline CDR1 and CDR2 sequences are SNHLY and FYNNEI. CDR3 residues: CASRGDSDTQYF. CDR3 nucleotide sequence: TGTGCCAGCAGGGGGGACTCAGATACGCAGTATTTT. Variable domain in full (rest from reference TRBV2 and TRBJ2-3): EPEVTQTPSHQVTQMGQEVILRCVPISNHLYFYWYRQILGQKVEFLVSFYNNEISEKSEIFDDQFSVERPDGSNFTLKIRSTKLEDSAMYFCASRGDSDTQYFGPGTRLTVL.

The chain recombines TRBV29-1 with TRBJ2-3, with 7 bases aligning to TRBD2. The CDR3 loop spans 15 amino acids. J lost 5 bases, V lost 5 bases, and 13 bases had no gene match. Per the germline V gene, CDR1 is SQVTM and CDR2 is ANQGSEA. For the CDR3, the DNA is TGCAGCGTTCCTAGGCGGGAGAAATGGGGAGATACGCAGTATTTT. This translates into CSVPRREKWGDTQYF.